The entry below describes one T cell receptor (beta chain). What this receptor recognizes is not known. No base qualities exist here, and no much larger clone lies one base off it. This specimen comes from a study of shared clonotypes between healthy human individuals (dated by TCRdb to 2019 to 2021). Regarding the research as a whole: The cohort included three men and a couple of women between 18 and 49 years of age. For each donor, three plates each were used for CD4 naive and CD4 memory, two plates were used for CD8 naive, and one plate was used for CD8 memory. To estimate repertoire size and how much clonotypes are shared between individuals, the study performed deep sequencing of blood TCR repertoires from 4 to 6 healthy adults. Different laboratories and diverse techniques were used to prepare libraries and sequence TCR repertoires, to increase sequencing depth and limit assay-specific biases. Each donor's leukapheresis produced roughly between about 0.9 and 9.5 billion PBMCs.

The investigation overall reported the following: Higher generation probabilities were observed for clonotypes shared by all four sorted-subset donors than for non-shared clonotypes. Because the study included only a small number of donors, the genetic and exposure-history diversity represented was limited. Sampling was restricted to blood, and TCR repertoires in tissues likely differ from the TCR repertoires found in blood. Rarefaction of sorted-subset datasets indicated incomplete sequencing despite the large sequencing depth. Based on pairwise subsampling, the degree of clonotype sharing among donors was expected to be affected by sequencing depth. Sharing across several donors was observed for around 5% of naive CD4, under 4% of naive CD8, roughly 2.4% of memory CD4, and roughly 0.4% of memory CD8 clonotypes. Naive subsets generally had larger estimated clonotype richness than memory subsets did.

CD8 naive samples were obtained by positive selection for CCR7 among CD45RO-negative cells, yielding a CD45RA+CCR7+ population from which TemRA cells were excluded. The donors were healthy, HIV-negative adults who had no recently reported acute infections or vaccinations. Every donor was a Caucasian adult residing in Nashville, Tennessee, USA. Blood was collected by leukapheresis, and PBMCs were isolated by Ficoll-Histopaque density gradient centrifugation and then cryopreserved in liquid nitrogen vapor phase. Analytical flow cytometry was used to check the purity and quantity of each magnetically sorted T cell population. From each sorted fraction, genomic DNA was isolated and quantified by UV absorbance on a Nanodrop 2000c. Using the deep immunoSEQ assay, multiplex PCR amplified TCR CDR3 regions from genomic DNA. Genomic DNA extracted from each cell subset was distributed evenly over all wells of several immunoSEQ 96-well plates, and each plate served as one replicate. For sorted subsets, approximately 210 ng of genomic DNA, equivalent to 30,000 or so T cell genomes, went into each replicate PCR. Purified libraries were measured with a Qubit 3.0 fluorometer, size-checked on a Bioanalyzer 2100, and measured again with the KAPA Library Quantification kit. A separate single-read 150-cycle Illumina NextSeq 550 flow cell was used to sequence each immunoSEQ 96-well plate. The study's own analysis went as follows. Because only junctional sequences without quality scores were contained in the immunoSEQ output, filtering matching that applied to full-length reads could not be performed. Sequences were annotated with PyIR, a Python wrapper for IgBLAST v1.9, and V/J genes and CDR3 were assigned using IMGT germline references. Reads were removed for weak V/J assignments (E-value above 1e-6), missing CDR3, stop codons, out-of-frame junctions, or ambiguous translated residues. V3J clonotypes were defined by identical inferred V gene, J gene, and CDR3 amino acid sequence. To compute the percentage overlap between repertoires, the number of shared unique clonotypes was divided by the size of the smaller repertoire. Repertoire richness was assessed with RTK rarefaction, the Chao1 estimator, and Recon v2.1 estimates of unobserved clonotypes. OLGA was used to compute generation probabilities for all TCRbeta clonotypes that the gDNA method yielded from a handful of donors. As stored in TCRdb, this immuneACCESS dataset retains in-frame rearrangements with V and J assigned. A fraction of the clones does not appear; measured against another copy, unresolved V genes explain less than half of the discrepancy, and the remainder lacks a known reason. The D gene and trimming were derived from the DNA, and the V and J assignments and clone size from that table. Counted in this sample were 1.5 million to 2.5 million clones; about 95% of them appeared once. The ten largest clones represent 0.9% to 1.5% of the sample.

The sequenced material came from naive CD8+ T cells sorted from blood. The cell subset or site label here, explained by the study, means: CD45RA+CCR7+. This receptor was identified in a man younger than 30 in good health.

The CDR3 amino acid sequence is: CAWSFRETEKLFF. DNA sequence: TGTGCCTGGAGTTTTCGTGAAACTGAAAAACTGTTTTTT. Recombination joined TRBV30 with TRBJ1-4, with the D gene not clear enough to name. Between the V and J ends, shortened by 2 bases and 7 bases respectively, the junction contains 11 bases. From a lookup of the germline V gene (reference sequence), CDR1 and CDR2 are GTSNPN and SVGIG. Spanning cysteine to phenylalanine, the CDR3 consists of 13 amino acids. Only the CDR3 region is kept as DNA, spanning 39 bases read in frame from base 1.